This T cell receptor (beta chain) came from a study of T cell changes during pregnancy in multiple sclerosis. CDR1 and CDR2 (germline): SGHTA, FQGNSA. This CDR3 comprises 11 residues. Trimming removed 10 bases from V and 9 bases from J, with 13 bases in between. Only in-frame clones appear in the TCRdb table, and some are missing; sequencing was by immunoSEQ multiplex PCR. The table lists 30,000 to 40,000 clones, roughly 90% of them singletons, with about 0.6% in the top ten. The chain couples TRBV7-2 to TRBJ2-1; unclear D gene. Sample: CD4+ T cells from peripheral blood mononuclear cells, taken before pregnancy. The sequence was collected from a female donor with multiple sclerosis, enrolled in a pregnancy study. The CDR3 DNA is TGTGCCACCACCGAATCAGGTGAGCAGTTCTTC. This encodes CATTESGEQFF.